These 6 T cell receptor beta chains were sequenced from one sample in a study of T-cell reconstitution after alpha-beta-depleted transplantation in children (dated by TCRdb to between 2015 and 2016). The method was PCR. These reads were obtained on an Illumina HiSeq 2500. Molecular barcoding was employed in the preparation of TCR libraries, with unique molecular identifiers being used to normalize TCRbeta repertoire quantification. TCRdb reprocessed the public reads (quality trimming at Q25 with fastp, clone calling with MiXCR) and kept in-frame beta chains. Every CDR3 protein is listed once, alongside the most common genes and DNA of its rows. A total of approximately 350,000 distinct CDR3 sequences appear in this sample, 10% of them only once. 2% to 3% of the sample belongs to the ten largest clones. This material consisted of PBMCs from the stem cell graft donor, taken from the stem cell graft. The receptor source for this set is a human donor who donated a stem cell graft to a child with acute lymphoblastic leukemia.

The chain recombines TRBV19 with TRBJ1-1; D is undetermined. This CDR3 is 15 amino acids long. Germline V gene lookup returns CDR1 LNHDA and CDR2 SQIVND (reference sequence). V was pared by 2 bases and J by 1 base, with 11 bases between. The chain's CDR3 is CASSIWIRSNTEAFF. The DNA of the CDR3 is TGTGCCAGTAGTATATGGATTCGGTCGAACACTGAAGCTTTCTTT.

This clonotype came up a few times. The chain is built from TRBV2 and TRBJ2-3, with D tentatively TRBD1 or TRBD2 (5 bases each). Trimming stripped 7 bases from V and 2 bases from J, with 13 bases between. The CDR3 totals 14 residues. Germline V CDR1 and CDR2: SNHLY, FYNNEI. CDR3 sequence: CASNRDHATDTQYF. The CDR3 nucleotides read TGTGCCAGCAACCGGGACCACGCCACAGATACGCAGTATTTT.

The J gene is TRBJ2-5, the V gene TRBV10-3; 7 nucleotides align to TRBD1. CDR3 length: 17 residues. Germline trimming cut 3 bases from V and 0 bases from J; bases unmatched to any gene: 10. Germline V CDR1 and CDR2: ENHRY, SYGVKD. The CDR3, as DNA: TGTGCCATCAGTGAAGTTCCGGGACAGAAATACCAAGAGACCCAGTACTTC. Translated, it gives CAISEVPGQKYQETQYF.

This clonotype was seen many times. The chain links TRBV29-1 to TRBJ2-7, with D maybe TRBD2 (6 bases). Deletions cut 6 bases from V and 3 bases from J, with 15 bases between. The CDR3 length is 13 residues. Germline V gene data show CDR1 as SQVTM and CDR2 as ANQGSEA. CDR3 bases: TGCAGCGTCGGCGTGGGCGGGATCTACGAGCAGTACTTC. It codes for CSVGVGGIYEQYF.

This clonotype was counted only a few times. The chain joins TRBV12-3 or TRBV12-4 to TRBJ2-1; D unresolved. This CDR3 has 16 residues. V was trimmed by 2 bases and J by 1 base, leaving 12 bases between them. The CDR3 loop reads CASSLKVTKSYNEQFF. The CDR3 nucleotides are TGTGCCAGCAGTTTAAAGGTAACGAAGTCCTACAATGAGCAGTTCTTC.

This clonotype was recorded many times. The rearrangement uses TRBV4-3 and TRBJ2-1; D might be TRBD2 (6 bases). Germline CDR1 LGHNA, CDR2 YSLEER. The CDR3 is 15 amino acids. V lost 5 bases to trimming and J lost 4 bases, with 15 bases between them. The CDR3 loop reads CASSLEIAVYNEQFF. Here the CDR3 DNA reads TGCGCCAGCAGCTTGGAAATAGCGGTATACAATGAGCAGTTCTTC.